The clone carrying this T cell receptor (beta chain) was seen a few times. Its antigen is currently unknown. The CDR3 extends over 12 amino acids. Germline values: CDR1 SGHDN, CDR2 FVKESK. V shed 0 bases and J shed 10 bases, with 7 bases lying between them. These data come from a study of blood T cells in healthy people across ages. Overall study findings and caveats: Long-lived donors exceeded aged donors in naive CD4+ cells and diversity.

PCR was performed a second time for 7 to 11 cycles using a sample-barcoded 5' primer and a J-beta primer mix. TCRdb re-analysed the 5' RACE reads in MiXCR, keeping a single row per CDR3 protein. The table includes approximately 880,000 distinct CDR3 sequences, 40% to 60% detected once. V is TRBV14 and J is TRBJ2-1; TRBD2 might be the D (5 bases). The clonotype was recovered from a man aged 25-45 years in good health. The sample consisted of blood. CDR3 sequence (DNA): TGTGCCAGCAGCCAAGATAGCGAGGAGCAGTTCTTC. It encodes CASSQDSEEQFF.